The rows below give T cell receptor beta chains drawn from one sample of a study of identical twins' blood T cells. In TCRdb, the 5' RACE reads were re-called with MiXCR into one record per CDR3 protein. The profile shows 350,000 to 400,000 distinct CDR3 sequences, 25% to 35% of them singletons. The specimen sequenced was PBMCs. The source of these receptors is a woman aged 18-55 years in good health. CDR3s include the opening cysteine and the closing phenylalanine or tryptophan. D genes are given only for firm matches. The size entry is marked missing in some rows and otherwise reads once, few, many or a size class.

>many|TRBJ1-2|TRBD1|TRBV20-1
TGCAGTGCTAGTGACAGGGGAATGGATGGCTACACCTTC
CSASDRGMDGYTF
>many|TRBJ1-5|NA|TRBV2
TGTGCCAGCAGTCCAACAGGGCCTAGCAATCAGCCCCAGCATTTT
CASSPTGPSNQPQHF
>NA|TRBJ1-5|NA|TRBV7-2
TGTGCCAGCAGCTTATATTCTCATCAGCCCCAGCATTTT
CASSLYSHQPQHF
>NA|TRBJ1-1|TRBD1|TRBV10-3
TGTGCCATCAGTGAAGAACGGACAGGGGGCTCGTTAGCTTTCTTT
CAISEERTGGSLAFF
>NA|TRBJ2-3|TRBD2|TRBV9
TGTGCCAGCAGCGTTCGACTAGCGGGGCCAGATACGCAGTATTTT
CASSVRLAGPDTQYF
>NA|TRBJ2-1|TRBD2|TRBV20-1
TGCAGTGCTAGAGAACTAGCGGGAGCCTCCTGCAATGAGCAGTTCTTC
CSARELAGASCNEQFF
>few|TRBJ2-3|TRBD2|TRBV19
TGTGCCAGTAGTATTACTCTAGCGGGGACAGATACGCAGTATTTT
CASSITLAGTDTQYF
>NA|TRBJ2-1|NA|TRBV9
TGTGCCAGCAGCGTATGGCTCGGCGACAATGAGCAGTTCTTC
CASSVWLGDNEQFF
>few|TRBJ1-2|TRBD1|TRBV4-3
TGCGCCAGCAGCTCCTACAGGGGAGCTAACTATGGCTACACCTTC
CASSSYRGANYGYTF
>NA|TRBJ1-2|NA|TRBV19
TGTGCCAGTACCCGGGGGCCGGGCTATGGCTACACCTTC
CASTRGPGYGYTF
>NA|TRBJ1-1|NA|TRBV29-1
TGCAGCGGAGGACATATCATGAACACTGAAGCTTTCTTT
CSGGHIMNTEAFF
>few|TRBJ1-3|NA|TRBV12-3/TRBV12-4
TGTGCCAGCAGTACCGGAGGGCCCGACACCATATATTTT
CASSTGGPDTIYF
>many|TRBJ1-2|TRBD1|TRBV29-1
TGCAGCGTTGAAGAACAGGGGGTTGGTGGCTACACCTTC
CSVEEQGVGGYTF
>few|TRBJ2-3|NA|TRBV9
TGTGCCAGCAGCGTAGCCCCTATTGACACAGATACGCAGTATTTT
CASSVAPIDTDTQYF
>NA|TRBJ1-1|NA|TRBV20-1
TGCAGTGCCGCTGACGGCGGGCGCGCTGAAGCTTTCTTT
CSAADGGRAEAFF
>NA|TRBJ1-5|NA|TRBV11-2
TGTGCCAGCAGCTTTGACCAGATACAGCCCCAGCATTTT
CASSFDQIQPQHF
>many|TRBJ1-5|NA|TRBV15
TGTGCCACCAGCAGAGATTCGTTCGGCAATCAGCCCCAGCATTTT
CATSRDSFGNQPQHF
>NA|TRBJ2-1|TRBD2|TRBV4-3
TGCGCCAGCAGCCAAGATAGGGACTATTTCTACAATGAGCAGTTCTTC
CASSQDRDYFYNEQFF
>many|TRBJ2-1|NA|TRBV5-1
TGCGCCAGCAGCTTGGGACTCTACAATGAGCAGTTCTTC
CASSLGLYNEQFF
>NA|TRBJ2-1|TRBD2|TRBV6-4
TGTGCCAGCAGTGAATTCGGGACTAGCGGGAGCGGTGAGCAGTTCTTC
CASSEFGTSGSGEQFF
>NA|TRBJ2-1|TRBD2|TRBV11-2
TGTGCCAGCAGCTTAAGTAGCGGGCCTTACAATGAGCAGTTCTTC
CASSLSSGPYNEQFF
>few|TRBJ2-1|NA|TRBV20-1
TGCAGCGGTGCCCGGGACCAATCCTTCAATGAGCAGTTCTTC
CSGARDQSFNEQFF
>many|TRBJ2-3|NA|TRBV9
TGTGCCAGCAGCGTAGGACTAGGAACAGATACGCAGTATTTT
CASSVGLGTDTQYF
>NA|TRBJ2-3|TRBD1|TRBV29-1
TGCAGCGTTGCAATCAGGGGGCAGACAGATACGCAGTATTTT
CSVAIRGQTDTQYF
>many|TRBJ1-1|NA|TRBV5-1
TGCGCCAGCAGCTTGGTTGAACCCACTGAAGCTTTCTTT
CASSLVEPTEAFF
>few|TRBJ1-2|NA|TRBV20-1
TGCAGTGCTAGCGACGGCCTTGGCTACACCTTC
CSASDGLGYTF
>few|TRBJ1-1|NA|TRBV5-1
TGCGCCAGCAGCTCCCTGACAGGAAGGAACACTGAAGCTTTCTTT
CASSSLTGRNTEAFF
>NA|TRBJ2-2|NA|TRBV5-1
TGCGCCAGCAGCTCCCAAGGGAACATGGCCGGGGAGCTGTTTTTT
CASSSQGNMAGELFF
>NA|TRBJ1-5|NA|TRBV6-2/TRBV6-3
TGTGCCAGCAGTTGCGGCGGGGCAGGTCAGCCCCAGCATTTT
CASSCGGAGQPQHF
>NA|TRBJ1-1|NA|TRBV30
TGTGGTGGGGACTGGGATACTGAAGCTTTGTTT
CGGDWDTEALF
>few|TRBJ2-7|TRBD1|TRBV20-1
TGCAGTGCTCCCGGGACAGGGGTTGGTGAGCAGTACTTC
CSAPGTGVGEQYF
>NA|TRBJ2-1|NA|TRBV11-2
TGTGCCAGCCCCCGGGGGCCCTCCTACAATGAGCAGTTCTTC
CASPRGPSYNEQFF
>NA|TRBJ2-2|NA|TRBV9
TGTGCCAGCAGCGTAGGCCCCTTGCCCGGGGAGCTGTTTTTT
CASSVGPLPGELFF
>many|TRBJ1-1|NA|TRBV2
TGTGCCAGTAGTATAATGAACACTGAAGCTTTCTTT
CASSIMNTEAFF
>many|TRBJ1-4|NA|TRBV14
TGTGCCAGCAGCCGGGTGGGAGCAACTAATGAAAAACTGTTTTTT
CASSRVGATNEKLFF
>NA|TRBJ1-1|NA|TRBV2
TGTGCCAGCAGTCCGGACAGAGCTCGGGGCACTGAAGCTTTCTTT
CASSPDRARGTEAFF
>NA|TRBJ2-7|TRBD2|TRBV28
TGTGCCACCAGGGACTACGGGTACGAGCAGTACTTC
CATRDYGYEQYF
>few|TRBJ2-2|NA|TRBV11-2
TGTGCCAGCAGCCACAATATGGGGGACGGGGAGCTGTTTTTT
CASSHNMGDGELFF
>NA|TRBJ2-1|NA|TRBV9
TGTGCCAGCAGCGAAATGAGCAATGAGCAGTTCTTC
CASSEMSNEQFF
>NA|TRBJ1-5|NA|TRBV6-2/TRBV6-3
TGTGCCAGCAGTTGGAATCGGGCTCAGCCCCAGCATTTT
CASSWNRAQPQHF
>NA|TRBJ1-1|NA|TRBV2
TGTGCCAGGTCGGGAAGGAACACTGAAGCTTTCTTT
CARSGRNTEAFF
>NA|TRBJ1-1|NA|TRBV5-1
TGCGCCAGCAGCTTGACAGGGATAATCGCTGAAGCTTTCTTT
CASSLTGIIAEAFF
>few|TRBJ1-2|NA|TRBV28
TGTGCCAGCACCCCGGGTCGCCAATCCTATGGCTACACCTTC
CASTPGRQSYGYTF
>few|TRBJ1-2|TRBD1|TRBV27
TGTGCCAGCAGTTACACCGGGACAGGGGGCTATGGCTACACCTTC
CASSYTGTGGYGYTF
>NA|TRBJ2-2|TRBD2|TRBV20-1
TGCAGTGCTAGAAGACTAGCGGGGGACGGTTCGAACACCGGGGAGCTGTTTTTT
CSARRLAGDGSNTGELFF
>NA|TRBJ2-1|TRBD2|TRBV6-5
TGTGCCAGCAGCTACTGGACTAGCGGGAACAAACGGAACAATGAGCAGTTCTTC
CASSYWTSGNKRNNEQFF
>NA|TRBJ2-3|NA|TRBV7-9
TGTACCAGCAGCTTCTACAGAGATACGCAGTATTTT
CTSSFYRDTQYF
>few|TRBJ2-4|NA|TRBV5-1
TGCGCCAGCAGCCCCCCAGGGCAGGTAGCCAAAAACATTCAGTACTTC
CASSPPGQVAKNIQYF
>NA|TRBJ1-4|TRBD1|TRBV12-5
TGTGCTAGTGGTTTGGGACAGGGAAGGACAAATGAAAAACTGTTTTTT
CASGLGQGRTNEKLFF
>NA|TRBJ1-2|NA|TRBV7-8
TGTGCCAGCAGCTCCCGTGGCAAGCCTACTACCTATGGCTACACCTTC
CASSSRGKPTTYGYTF
>NA|TRBJ2-7|NA|TRBV28
TGTGCCAGCAGTTTTGGGGGGGACAGAAACTACGAGCAGTACTTC
CASSFGGDRNYEQYF
>NA|TRBJ1-2|NA|TRBV3-1
TGTGCCAGCAGCCAAGAGGAGGACAGAAACTATGGCTACACCTTC
CASSQEEDRNYGYTF
>NA|TRBJ2-1|TRBD2|TRBV12-3/TRBV12-4
TGTGCCAGCAATCTAGCGGGAGTGCCCCAAGAGCAGTTCTTC
CASNLAGVPQEQFF
>NA|TRBJ2-1|NA|TRBV10-3
TGTGCCATCAGTGAGTCGACTGGACGAGGGTCCTACAATGAGCAGTTCTTC
CAISESTGRGSYNEQFF